This TCR beta chain comes out of a study of blood T cell repertoires in COVID-19. For the study at large: Cohort 3 recovery required two negative PCRs, clearance, or symptom resolution. The United States, Italy and Spain provided the acute and convalescent COVID-19 samples.

Study processing details: Estimation of nucleated cell counts was performed using reference gene primer amplification. Sequencing was performed with immunoSEQ multiplex PCR; in TCRdb, only in-frame clones are kept and a portion is missing. That table is the source of V, J and clone size, and D and trimming were worked out from the DNA. Of a few hundred thousand clones in the sample, around 87% were seen once. This receptor was identified in a man between 35 and 55 years old in a cohort exposed to, infected with or recovered from COVID-19 (not recorded which). Sequenced material: PBMCs or T cells enriched from blood (not recorded which).

The CDR3 region has the DNA TGCAGCGTTGAGGGCGCGACCTCCTACGAGCAGTACTTC. Amino acid sequence: CSVEGATSYEQYF. V is TRBV29-1 and J is TRBJ2-7; unclear D gene. Trimming left V 3 bases short and J 0 bases short, with 9 bases between. The germline V gene has CDR1 SQVTM and CDR2 ANQGSEA. This CDR3 has 13 amino acids.